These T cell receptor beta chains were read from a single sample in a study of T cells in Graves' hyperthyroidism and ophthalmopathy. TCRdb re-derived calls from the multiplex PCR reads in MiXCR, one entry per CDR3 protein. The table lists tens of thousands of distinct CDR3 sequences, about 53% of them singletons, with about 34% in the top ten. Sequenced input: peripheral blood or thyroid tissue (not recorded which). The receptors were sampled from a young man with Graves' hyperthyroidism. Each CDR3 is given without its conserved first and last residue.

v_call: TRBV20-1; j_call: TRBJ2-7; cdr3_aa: SRRGHEQY
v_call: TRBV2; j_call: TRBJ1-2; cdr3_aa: ASRETANYGYT
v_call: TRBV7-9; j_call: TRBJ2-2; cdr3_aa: ASSSWDRNAGELF
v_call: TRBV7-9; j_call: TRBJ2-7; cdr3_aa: ASSLLGSSDEQY
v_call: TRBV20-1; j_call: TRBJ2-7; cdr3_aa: SALRTGGYEQY
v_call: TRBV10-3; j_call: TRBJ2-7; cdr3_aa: AISESDLSNEQY
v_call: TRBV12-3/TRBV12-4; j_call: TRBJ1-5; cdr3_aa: ASRSGQNQPQH
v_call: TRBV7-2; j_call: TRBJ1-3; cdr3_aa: ASSLDRSSGNTIY
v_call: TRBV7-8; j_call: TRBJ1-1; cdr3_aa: ASSRDRVRSTEAF
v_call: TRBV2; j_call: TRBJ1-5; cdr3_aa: ASSRTAEPQH
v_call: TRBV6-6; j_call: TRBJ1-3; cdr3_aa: ASSQIQGSGNTIY
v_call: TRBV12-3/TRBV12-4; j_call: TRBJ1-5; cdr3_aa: ASKPGQGGNQPQH
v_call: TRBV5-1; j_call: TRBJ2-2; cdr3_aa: ASSFTLASLNGELF
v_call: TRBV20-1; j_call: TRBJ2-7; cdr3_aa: SAPDRAYEQY
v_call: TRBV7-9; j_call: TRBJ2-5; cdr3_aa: ASSLVGGPQGDQY
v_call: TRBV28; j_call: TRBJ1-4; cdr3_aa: ASRKKGQGDEKLF
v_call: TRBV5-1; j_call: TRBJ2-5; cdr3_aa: ASHGTSGGVETQY
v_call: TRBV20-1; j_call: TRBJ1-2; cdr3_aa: SARGQGFYGYT
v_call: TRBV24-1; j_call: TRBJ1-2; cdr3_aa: ATSDGGRNYGYT
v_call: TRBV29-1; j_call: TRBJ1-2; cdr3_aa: SANTGDYGYT
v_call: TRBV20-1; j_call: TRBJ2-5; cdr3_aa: SARVERGVVETQY
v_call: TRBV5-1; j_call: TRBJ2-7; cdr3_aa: ASSLLTTDSYEQY
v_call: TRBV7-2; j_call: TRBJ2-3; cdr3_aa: ASSFGLAGTDTQY
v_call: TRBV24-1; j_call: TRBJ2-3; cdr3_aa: ATSDTATDTQY
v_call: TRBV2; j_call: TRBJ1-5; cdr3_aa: ASSRQGQGSNQPQH
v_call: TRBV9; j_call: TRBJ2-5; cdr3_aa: ASSGLAGVAQTQY
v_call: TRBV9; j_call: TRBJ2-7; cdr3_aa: ASSTGLAGVEQY
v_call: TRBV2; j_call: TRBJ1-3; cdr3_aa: ACRGTSGNTVY
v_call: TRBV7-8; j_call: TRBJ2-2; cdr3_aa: ASSRGLAGGAANTGELF
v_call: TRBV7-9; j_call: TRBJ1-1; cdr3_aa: ASSPVGANTEAF
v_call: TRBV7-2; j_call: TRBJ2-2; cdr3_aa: ASSPRGTALSTGELF
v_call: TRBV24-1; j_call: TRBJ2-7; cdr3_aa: ATQGPGDEQY
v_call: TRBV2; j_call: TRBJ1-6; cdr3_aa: ASSEEGQGTPLH